This is a list of T cell receptor beta chains from one sample in a study of CD8 T cells in Susac syndrome. TCRdb reprocessed the immunoSEQ multiplex PCR reads with MiXCR, giving one entry per CDR3 protein. The table shows fewer than 300,000 distinct CDR3 sequences, with about 85% occurring only once. Sequenced material: CD8+ T cells from PBMCs. These receptors were taken from a human donor with multiple sclerosis. The CDR3 runs from the conserved cysteine through the conserved F or W. Each record gives: CDR3 protein, clone size, V gene, J gene. A row's size may be missing; if present it is once, few, many or a size class.

CDR3: CASSEAGSRGGNTIYF
size: NA
V: TRBV2
J: TRBJ1-3

CDR3: CSARDLLLAGVTGELFF
size: few
V: TRBV20-1
J: TRBJ2-2

CDR3: CASSSRDREEKNIQYF
size: few
V: TRBV27
J: TRBJ2-4

CDR3: CASSSFHRAGPYNEQFF
size: NA
V: TRBV12-3/TRBV12-4
J: TRBJ2-1

CDR3: CASSEAGTGSWEQFF
size: once
V: TRBV2
J: TRBJ2-1

CDR3: CASDPNNEQFF
size: NA
V: TRBV9
J: TRBJ2-1

CDR3: CASSPTASAAYEQYF
size: NA
V: TRBV7-9
J: TRBJ2-7

CDR3: CSVEDPVFPYEQYF
size: NA
V: TRBV29-1
J: TRBJ2-7

CDR3: CASSLGWGGLHEQYF
size: few
V: TRBV7-9
J: TRBJ2-7

CDR3: CASSASGTGTYGYTF
size: NA
V: TRBV2
J: TRBJ1-2

CDR3: CASSPRDRVEGELFF
size: once
V: TRBV12-3/TRBV12-4
J: TRBJ2-2